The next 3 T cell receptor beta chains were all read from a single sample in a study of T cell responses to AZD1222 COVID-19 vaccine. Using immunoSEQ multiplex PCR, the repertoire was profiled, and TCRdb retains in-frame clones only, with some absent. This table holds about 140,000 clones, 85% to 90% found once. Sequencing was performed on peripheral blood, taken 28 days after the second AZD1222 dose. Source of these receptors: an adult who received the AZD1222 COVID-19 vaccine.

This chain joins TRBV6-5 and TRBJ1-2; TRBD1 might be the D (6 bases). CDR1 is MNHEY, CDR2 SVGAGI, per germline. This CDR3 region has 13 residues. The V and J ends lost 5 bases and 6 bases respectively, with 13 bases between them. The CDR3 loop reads CASSRGQPDGYTF. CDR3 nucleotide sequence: TGTGCCAGCAGTAGAGGACAGCCAGATGGCTACACCTTC.

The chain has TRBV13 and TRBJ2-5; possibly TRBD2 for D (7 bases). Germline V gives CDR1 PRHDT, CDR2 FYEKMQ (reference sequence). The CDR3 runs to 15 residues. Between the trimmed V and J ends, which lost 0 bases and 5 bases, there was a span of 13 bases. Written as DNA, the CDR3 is TGTGCCAGCAGCTTAGGGGCGGGGGCAAGGGAGACCCAGTACTTC. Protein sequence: CASSLGAGARETQYF.

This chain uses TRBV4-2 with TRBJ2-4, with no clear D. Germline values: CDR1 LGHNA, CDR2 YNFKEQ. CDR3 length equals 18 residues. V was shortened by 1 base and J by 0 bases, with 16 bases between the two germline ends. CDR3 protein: CASSQGLNELLAKNIQYF. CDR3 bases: TGTGCCAGCAGCCAAGGTTTGAACGAACTCCTAGCCAAAAACATTCAGTACTTC.